Each of the 23 T cell receptor beta chains below was sequenced from the same sample in a study of blood T cell repertoires in COVID-19. The assay was immunoSEQ multiplex PCR, and TCRdb's table has in-frame clones only and misses some. The repertoire consists of 250,000 to 300,000 clones, with roughly 86% occurring once and the leading ten covering around 10%. Material for sequencing was peripheral blood. Every receptor here comes from a woman under 40 with COVID-19, enrolled during active disease.

This clone has just one count. The chain employs TRBV5-1 and TRBJ1-6; TRBD1 is a possible D gene (6 bases). Per germline, CDR1 SGHRS and CDR2 YFSETQ. The CDR3 loop spans 16 amino acids. Trimming shortened V by 0 bases and J by 9 bases, and 16 bases separated the two germline ends. Here the CDR3 DNA reads TGCGCCAGCAGCTTGGCTACACCAGGGGTCACTTCACCCCTCCACTTT. Protein product: CASSLATPGVTSPLHF.

J is TRBJ2-3 and V is TRBV19, with 15 bases fitting TRBD2. Germline CDR1 LNHDA, CDR2 SQIVND (reference sequence). The CDR3 length is 17 residues. J was trimmed by 8 bases and V by 5 bases; bases with no gene match: 11. Here the CDR3 reads CASSSPGLAGGQGTQYF. The CDR3, as DNA: TGTGCCAGTAGTTCCCCCGGACTAGCGGGGGGGCAGGGTACGCAGTATTTT.

This rearrangement joins TRBV27 to TRBJ2-7; tentative D call: TRBD1 (5 bases). The germline gives CDR1 MNHEY, CDR2 SMNVEV (reference sequence). With 2 bases removed from V and 0 bases from J, the gap between germline ends came to 11 bases. This CDR3 contains 15 residues. DNA of the CDR3: TGTGCCAGCAGTTTAAACAGGTATAACTCCTACGAGCAGTACTTC. This encodes CASSLNRYNSYEQYF.

This chain links TRBV7-2 with TRBJ1-6; D ambiguous. V lost 1 base to trimming and J lost 7 bases, with 8 bases between them. The CDR3 extends over 14 amino acids. Germline V gene sequence: CDR1 SGHTA, CDR2 FQGNSA. The CDR3 sequence is CASSLGVRNSPLHF. CDR3 DNA: TGTGCCAGCAGCTTAGGGGTCAGGAATTCACCCCTCCACTTT.

This clone is a singleton in its sample. The CDR3 is CASSHGVEMNTEAFF. Here the CDR3 DNA reads TGCGCCAGCAGCCACGGGGTGGAGATGAACACTGAAGCTTTCTTT. The gene calls are TRBV4-1 and TRBJ1-1; D remains ambiguous. Trimming pared 3 bases from V and 0 bases from J, leaving 11 bases between. Germline V lookup: CDR1 MGHRA, CDR2 YSYEKL. The length of the CDR3 is 15 residues.

The V gene is TRBV5-1, the J gene TRBJ2-1; 12 bases agree with TRBD1. V lost 6 bases to trimming and J lost 9 bases; unmatched junction nucleotides: 7. The CDR3 has 14 residues. Germline V gene lookup returns CDR1 SGHRS and CDR2 YFSETQ. The CDR3 nucleotides are TGCGCCAGCACCCCGGGACAGGGGGCCAGTGAGCAGTTCTTC. Its protein is CASTPGQGASEQFF.

The chain carries TRBV5-6 and TRBJ1-1; maybe TRBD1 (6 bases). V was shortened by 4 bases and J by 2 bases, with 18 bases between the two germline ends. There are 16 residues in the CDR3. CDR1 is SGHDT and CDR2 is YYEEEE in the germline V gene. The CDR3 DNA sequence: TGTGCCAGCAGCGCCATGCACAGGGTGCTAAACACTGAAGCTTTCTTT. This sequence encodes CASSAMHRVLNTEAFF.

The rearrangement links TRBV13 to TRBJ2-1; no reliable D call. Trimming removed 2 bases at V and 4 bases at J, with 6 bases between. Germline V gene data show CDR1 as PRHDT and CDR2 as FYEKMQ (reference sequence). The CDR3 consists of 13 residues. The CDR3 sequence is CASSLPGYNEQFF. In DNA form, the CDR3 reads TGTGCCAGCAGCTTACCCGGGTACAATGAGCAGTTCTTC.

The rearrangement uses TRBV18 and TRBJ1-1; tentatively, D is TRBD1 (5 bases). This CDR3 region has 15 residues. Germline V gene data show CDR1 as KGHSH and CDR2 as LQKENI. The V end lost 3 bases, the J end lost 0 bases, and 11 bases lay between the germline ends. As DNA, the CDR3 is TGTGCCAGCTCACCTAGACAGCTCATGAACACTGAAGCTTTCTTT. It specifies CASSPRQLMNTEAFF.

The J gene is TRBJ2-2, the V gene TRBV7-9; D is possibly TRBD1 (5 bases). CDR3 length: 16 amino acids. V lost 1 base and J lost 2, with 11 bases in between. CDR1 and CDR2 from the germline V gene are SEHNR and FQNEAQ (reference sequence). This CDR3 is CASSLVGQTNTGELFF. The CDR3 coding sequence is TGTGCCAGCAGCTTAGTGGGGCAGACCAACACCGGGGAGCTGTTTTTT.

This clone was counted many times. This chain uses TRBV7-9 with TRBJ2-3, with D tentatively TRBD1 (7 bases). V was clipped by 8 bases and J by 2 bases, with 17 bases between them. Germline V gene lookup returns CDR1 SEHNR and CDR2 FQNEAQ (reference sequence). The CDR3 is 15 residues long. CDR3 protein: CASPGGQEITDTQYF. DNA for the CDR3: TGTGCCAGCCCAGGGGGGCAGGAGATCACAGATACGCAGTATTTT.

This rearrangement joins TRBV9 to TRBJ2-1; 8 bases fit TRBD2. J gave up 4 bases and V 4 bases, and 7 bases lay outside the gene matches. The germline V gene has CDR1 SGDLS and CDR2 YYNGEE. The CDR3 runs to 15 residues. CDR3 sequence: CASSPPGGSYNEQFF. DNA for the CDR3: TGTGCCAGCAGCCCCCCGGGGGGGTCGTACAATGAGCAGTTCTTC.

The CDR3 spells CASSPELLFHF. CDR3 nucleotides: TGTGCCAGCAGCCCTGAACTGCTTTTCCACTTT. The chain has TRBV5-8 and TRBJ1-6, with D hard to call. Germline values: CDR1 SGHTS, CDR2 YDEGEE. The CDR3 is 11 amino acids. V was trimmed by 4 bases and J by 17 bases, leaving 13 bases between them.

J is TRBJ1-2 and V is TRBV29-1; D is perhaps TRBD1 (5 bases). CDR3 length: 14 residues. The V gene lost 5 bases and the J gene lost 8 bases, with 21 bases spanning the gap. Per germline, CDR1 SQVTM and CDR2 ANQGSEA. Here the CDR3 DNA reads TGCAGCGTTCTACAGGATGTAGACTCTAGGGGCTACACCTTC. It yields the protein CSVLQDVDSRGYTF.

This chain uses TRBV7-2 with TRBJ1-2, with 7 bases matching TRBD1. The trim removed 4 bases at V and 6 bases at J, leaving 5 bases unmatched. The CDR3 is made up of 13 amino acids. CDR1 and CDR2 (germline): SGHTA, FQGNSA. In DNA, the CDR3 is TGTGCCAGCAGCTCGCGCAGGGGGAATGGCTACACCTTC. This translates into CASSSRRGNGYTF.

The chain has TRBV11-2 and TRBJ1-2; D gene ambiguous. The CDR3 is 16 amino acids. The V gene lost 1 base and the J gene lost 4 bases, with 16 bases spanning the gap. CDR1 and CDR2 from the germline V gene are SGHAT and FQNNGV. This CDR3 reads CASSLVAGLGGYGYTF. CDR3 DNA: TGTGCCAGCAGCTTAGTAGCGGGTCTGGGCGGCTATGGCTACACCTTC.

This clone has a handful of counts. This chain connects TRBV29-1 to TRBJ2-3, with 8 nucleotides matching TRBD1. The CDR3 runs 14 residues. Germline V lookup: CDR1 SQVTM, CDR2 ANQGSEA. V lost 4 bases to trimming and J lost 5 bases; unmatched junction nucleotides: 8. The CDR3 DNA is TGCAGCGTTGTCGCCCAGGGGGCAGGAGATACGCAGTATTTT. This translates into CSVVAQGAGDTQYF.

This chain links TRBV6-2 or TRBV6-3 with TRBJ2-7; 7 nucleotides match TRBD1. Germline V CDR1 and CDR2: MNHEY, SVGEGT. The CDR3 has 13 residues. V lost 4 bases to trimming and J lost 3 bases; unmatched junction nucleotides: 3. CDR3 loop: CASSSQGHYEQYF. The CDR3 DNA follows: TGTGCCAGCAGTTCACAGGGGCACTACGAGCAGTACTTC.

This clone occurred a few times. This sequence joins TRBV3-1 (or the pseudogene TRBV3-2) and TRBJ2-2, with TRBD2 as a possible D gene (6 bases). Germline lookup yields CDR1 LGHDT and CDR2 YNNKEL (reference sequence). V lost 4 bases to trimming and J lost 3 bases, with 15 bases between them. This CDR3 spans 16 amino acids. The CDR3 bases are TGTGCCAGCAGCCCCTCTGGCTGGGGGGACACCGGGGAGCTGTTTTTT. Its translation: CASSPSGWGDTGELFF.

The rearrangement links TRBV4-1 to TRBJ1-1; D perhaps matches TRBD1 (5 bases). V lost 3 bases and J 0 bases, leaving 11 bases between the germline ends. The CDR3 is 15 residues long. Germline CDR1 is MGHRA and CDR2 is YSYEKL. Written as DNA, the CDR3 is TGCGCCAGCAGCCAGAGACAGCCAATGAACACTGAAGCTTTCTTT. This encodes CASSQRQPMNTEAFF.

The rearrangement joins TRBV18 to TRBJ1-3, with 7 positions matching TRBD1. V gave up 0 bases and J gave up 2 bases; unmatched junction bases: 4. The CDR3 is made up of 16 amino acids. CDR1 KGHSH and CDR2 LQKENI come from the germline V gene. In DNA, the CDR3 is TGTGCCAGCTCACCACCTATAAGGGGGCCTGGAAACACCATATATTTT. It encodes CASSPPIRGPGNTIYF.

The chain uses TRBV6-5 and TRBJ2-1, with TRBD1 identical over 10 bases. CDR3 length: 15 residues. Trimming at V came to 7 bases and at J to 3 bases, leaving 6 bases not matched to a gene. Germline CDR1 reads MNHEY; CDR2 reads SVGAGI. This chain's CDR3 is CASIPGQGNYNEQFF. CDR3 DNA sequence: TGTGCCAGCATCCCGGGACAGGGGAACTACAATGAGCAGTTCTTC.

The gene calls are TRBV19 and TRBJ2-4; no firm D call. The CDR3 totals 17 residues. CDR1 is LNHDA and CDR2 is SQIVND in the germline V gene (reference sequence). V was shortened by 5 bases and J by 0 bases, with 17 bases between the two germline ends. The CDR3 protein is CASSVRLSEIAKNIQYF. CDR3 in DNA: TGTGCCAGTAGTGTAAGATTGAGCGAGATAGCCAAAAACATTCAGTACTTC.